This entry lists 26 T cell receptor beta chains sequenced from one sample in a study of T cell clones after liver transplantation. Repertoires were generated with immunoSEQ multiplex PCR, while TCRdb's copy carries only in-frame clones and drops some. Counted here are about 51,000 clones, approximately 87% occurring once; the ten biggest clones make up 14%. The sample was CD8+ T cells from blood, taken 12 months after liver transplant. These receptors all come from a human patient who received a liver transplant. Certain T cells may be donor cells from the graft.

The chain links TRBV19 to TRBJ2-1; D possibly corresponds to TRBD1 (5 bases). Trimming took off 5 bases at V and 8 bases at J, with 13 bases between the two ends. This CDR3 contains 13 residues. Germline V gene data show CDR1 as LNHDA and CDR2 as SQIVND (reference sequence). CDR3: CASSASGQDEQFF. The CDR3 coding sequence is TGTGCCAGTAGTGCCTCAGGGCAGGATGAGCAGTTCTTC.

This clone was detected only a few times. The chain is built from TRBV19 and TRBJ2-2; D remains ambiguous. The germline V gene has CDR1 LNHDA and CDR2 SQIVND (reference sequence). V was shortened by 1 base and J by 10 bases, with 10 bases between the two germline ends. The CDR3 has 13 amino acids. The CDR3 DNA sequence: TGTGCCAGTAGTATAGTCGATTGGGAGGAGCTGTTTTTT. This translates into CASSIVDWEELFF.

In this sample, this clone turned up once. The CDR3 sequence: CASSAASGGGEQFF. CDR3 sequence (DNA): TGTGCCAGCAGTGCGGCTAGCGGAGGGGGGGAGCAGTTCTTC. This rearrangement joins TRBV6-6 to TRBJ2-1, with a weak D call TRBD2 (7 bases). The CDR3 totals 14 residues. The germline V gene encodes CDR1 MNHNY and CDR2 SVGAGI (reference sequence). The V and J ends lost 5 bases and 10 bases respectively, with 18 bases between them.

The gene calls are TRBV27 and TRBJ1-2; 7 bases align to TRBD1. V shed 1 base and J 3 bases; nucleotides not matched to a gene: 2. Germline loops: CDR1 MNHEY, CDR2 SMNVEV (reference sequence). The CDR3 has 14 residues. CDR3 nucleotide sequence: TGTGCCAGCAGTTTATTTACAGGGGACTATGGCTACACCTTC. Translation: CASSLFTGDYGYTF.

V is TRBV28 and J is TRBJ2-2, with TRBD2 as a possible D gene (5 bases). The CDR3 covers 16 residues. With 1 base removed from V and 8 bases from J, the gap between germline ends came to 17 bases. CDR1 is MDHEN, CDR2 SYDVKM, per germline. The CDR3 spells CASSLFRGFAAGELFF. In DNA, the CDR3 is TGTGCCAGCAGTTTATTCCGCGGGTTCGCGGCTGGGGAGCTGTTTTTT.

The gene calls are TRBV7-9 and TRBJ1-1; no firm D call. V was shortened by 3 bases and J by 0 bases, with 8 bases between the two germline ends. The length of the CDR3 is 14 residues. Germline CDR1 SEHNR, CDR2 FQNEAQ (reference sequence). CDR3 DNA: TGTGCCAGCAGCTTCCCGATCATGAACACTGAAGCTTTCTTT. Translating gives CASSFPIMNTEAFF.

J is TRBJ1-1 and V is TRBV19; D is ambiguous. The CDR3 loop spans 15 amino acids. V lost 5 bases and J lost 5, with 18 bases in between. Germline assignment: CDR1 LNHDA and CDR2 SQIVND (reference sequence). CDR3 protein: CASSAILNLGTEAFF. CDR3 sequence (DNA): TGTGCCAGTAGTGCGATATTAAACCTTGGGACTGAAGCTTTCTTT.

This rearrangement joins TRBV6-1 to TRBJ1-1, with D uncertain. CDR1 is MNHNS, CDR2 SASEGT, per germline. This CDR3 is built from 13 residues. V was shortened by 3 bases and J by 1 base, with 6 bases between the two germline ends. The CDR3 spells CASSESGNTEAFF. The CDR3 nucleotides read TGTGCCAGCAGTGAGTCGGGGAACACTGAAGCTTTCTTT.

V gene TRBV2 combines with J gene TRBJ1-3; D might be TRBD1 (6 bases). V shed 6 bases and J shed 0 bases, with 18 bases lying between them. The CDR3 spans 17 residues. The germline V gene encodes CDR1 SNHLY and CDR2 FYNNEI. This CDR3 is CASRDLDRLSSGNTIYF. The CDR3 DNA sequence: TGTGCCAGCAGGGACCTGGACAGATTAAGCTCTGGAAACACCATATATTTT.

This clone is labeled as medium-sized. The CDR3 DNA is TGTGCCGGCCTGAGTTTCGCCAAAAACATTCAGTACTTC. Translating gives CAGLSFAKNIQYF. The chain is built from TRBV6-5 and TRBJ2-4, with unresolved D. V was trimmed by 11 bases and J by 1 base, leaving 12 bases between them. This CDR3 is built from 13 residues. Germline CDR1 and CDR2: MNHEY and SVGAGI.

This chain connects TRBV12-5 to TRBJ1-2; no clear D. CDR3 length equals 13 residues. V was shortened by 1 base and J by 3 bases, with 6 bases between the two germline ends. CDR1 is LGHNT, CDR2 FRNRAP, per germline. For the CDR3, the DNA is TGTGCTAGTGGTTTGGCCGAGCACTATGGCTACACCTTC. Protein sequence: CASGLAEHYGYTF.

This clone was picked up a small number of times. The chain links TRBV10-2 to TRBJ2-7, with 7 bases fitting TRBD2. Looked up from germline, CDR1 is WSHSY and CDR2 is SAAADI. The CDR3 is made up of 13 amino acids. The V gene end was trimmed by 4 bases and the J gene end by 3 bases; junction bases not matched to a gene: 3. CDR3 amino acids: CASSASGNYEQYF. Written as DNA, the CDR3 is TGCGCCAGCAGTGCGAGCGGGAACTACGAGCAGTACTTC.

The rearrangement uses TRBV27 and TRBJ2-1; 13 positions agree with TRBD2. Losses at the gene ends were 6 bases for V and 9 bases for J; bases not matched to a gene: 8. Germline V gene data show CDR1 as MNHEY and CDR2 as SMNVEV (reference sequence). The CDR3 covers 15 residues. DNA for the CDR3: TGTGCCAGCAGCCCCGGGACTAGCGGGAACCTTGAGCAGTTCTTC. Residues: CASSPGTSGNLEQFF.

The rearrangement links TRBV2 to TRBJ2-7; D may be TRBD2 (5 bases). V shed 3 bases and J shed 7 bases, with 13 bases lying between them. Germline lookup yields CDR1 SNHLY and CDR2 FYNNEI. CDR3 length equals 13 residues. The CDR3 protein is CASSDGNLGEQYF. In DNA form, the CDR3 reads TGTGCCAGCAGTGACGGGAATCTCGGGGAGCAGTACTTC.

The chain links TRBV7-9 to TRBJ2-7; D call uncertain. Trimming cost V 3 bases and J 2 bases, with 8 bases left between them. The V gene's germline CDR1 is SEHNR and CDR2 FQNEAQ (reference sequence). This CDR3 comprises 13 residues. This chain's CDR3 is CASSFDRAYEQYF. CDR3 DNA: TGTGCCAGCAGCTTTGACCGGGCCTACGAGCAGTACTTC.

Only one count was recorded for this clone. V usage is TRBV28 and J usage is TRBJ1-5; TRBD1 matches 7 bases. The CDR3 extends over 14 amino acids. CDR1 and CDR2 from the germline V gene are MDHEN and SYDVKM. The V and J ends lost 8 bases and 4 bases, in that order; junction bases with no gene match: 8. As DNA, the CDR3 is TGTGCCAGCGGAGAAGACAGGGAGAATCAGCCCCAGCATTTT. Translation: CASGEDRENQPQHF.

The V gene is TRBV5-1, the J gene TRBJ2-5; D is perhaps TRBD2 (5 bases). The V gene lost 0 bases and the J gene lost 5 bases, with 17 bases spanning the gap. Germline CDR1 and CDR2: SGHRS and YFSETQ. The CDR3 sequence is 16 residues long. The CDR3 sequence: CASSLGLAGVGETQYF. Written as DNA, the CDR3 is TGCGCCAGCAGCTTGGGCCTAGCTGGGGTCGGGGAGACCCAGTACTTC.

The V call is TRBV4-1, the J call TRBJ1-2; D is undetermined. CDR3 length: 17 residues. Between the trimmed V and J ends, which lost 2 bases and 2 bases, there was a span of 18 bases. Germline lookup yields CDR1 MGHRA and CDR2 YSYEKL. The CDR3 region has the DNA TGCGCCAGCAGCCAAATCGTCTCGGTCCGTAAAAACTATGGCTACACCTTC. Translating it yields CASSQIVSVRKNYGYTF.

The chain recombines TRBV21-1 with TRBJ2-2; TRBD1 is the table's D call, not checked against the DNA. TRBV21-1 is described as a pseudogene. This CDR3 is built from 15 residues. CDR3 in amino acids: CATSRTGTNTGELFF. CDR3 DNA: TGTGCCACCTCTCGGACAGGGACGAACACCGGGGAGCTGTTTTTT.

The chain joins TRBV28 to TRBJ2-7, with D maybe TRBD1 (5 bases). V lost 4 bases, J lost 2 bases, and 9 bases lay in between. In germline, CDR1 is MDHEN, CDR2 SYDVKM. The CDR3 consists of 13 residues. CDR3 nucleotides: TGTGCCAGCAGTTGGGCAGGGCCCTACGAGCAGTACTTC. Residues: CASSWAGPYEQYF. Drawing the rest from reference TRBV28 and TRBJ2-7, the complete variable domain is DVKVTQSSRYLVKRTGEKVFLECVQDMDHENMFWYRQDPGLGLRLIYFSYDVKMKEKGDIPEGYSVSREKKERFSLILESASTNQTSMYLCASSWAGPYEQYFGPGTRLTVT.

The chain combines TRBV28 with TRBJ1-2; D unclear. CDR1 MDHEN and CDR2 SYDVKM come from the germline V gene. This CDR3 has 15 residues. V was clipped by 8 bases and J by 3 bases, with 19 bases between them. The CDR3, as DNA: TGTGCCAGCGGCGCGCGGGTGTCAGATTACTATGGCTACACCTTC. Its translation is CASGARVSDYYGYTF.

The chain couples TRBV6-6 to TRBJ2-7, with 8 bases fitting TRBD2. This CDR3 region has 13 residues. The junction had 3 bases not matched to a gene; V was cut back by 8 bases and J by 0 bases. Germline V CDR1 and CDR2: MNHNY, SVGAGI (reference sequence). CDR3 in amino acids: CASAGGSSYEQYF. CDR3 coding DNA: TGTGCCAGCGCGGGGGGCAGCTCCTACGAGCAGTACTTC.

This chain uses TRBV13 with TRBJ2-3; a possible D gene is TRBD2 (6 bases). The CDR3 consists of 14 residues. V lost 5 bases, J lost 2 bases, and 11 bases lay in between. Per germline, CDR1 PRHDT and CDR2 FYEKMQ (reference sequence). DNA for the CDR3: TGTGCCAGCAGCCCGGGACTTAACACAGATACGCAGTATTTT. Its translation is CASSPGLNTDTQYF.

This sequence joins TRBV30 and TRBJ2-1; 8 positions match TRBD2. The CDR3 runs 13 residues. Germline V gene lookup returns CDR1 GTSNPN and CDR2 SVGIG (reference sequence). With V trimmed by 2 bases and J by 7 bases, 4 bases remained unmatched. CDR3 nucleotides: TGTGCCTGGAGTAGGACGGGAGGGAATGAGCAGTTCTTC. The encoded protein is CAWSRTGGNEQFF. The entire variable domain, with the rest obtained from reference TRBV30 and TRBJ2-1, is as follows: SQTIHQWPATLVQPVGSPLSLECTVEGTSNPNLYWYRQAAGRGLQLLFYSVGIGQISSEVPQNLSASRPQDRQFILSSKKLLLSDSGFYLCAWSRTGGNEQFFGPGTRLTVL.

The table lists this clone with a count of one. This rearrangement joins TRBV4-1 to TRBJ2-1; D is uncertain. The CDR3 is 15 amino acids. The V end lost 1 base, the J end lost 2 bases, and 9 bases lay between the germline ends. Germline V lookup: CDR1 MGHRA, CDR2 YSYEKL. Here the CDR3 DNA reads TGCGCCAGCAGCCAAGTCCCAAGCACCTACAATGAGCAGTTCTTC. Its translation: CASSQVPSTYNEQFF.

The table lists this clone with a count of one. The gene calls are TRBV6-5 and TRBJ1-5; tentatively, D is TRBD1 (5 bases). The CDR3 is 14 residues long. V lost 6 bases to trimming and J lost 2 bases, with 11 bases between them. The germline gives CDR1 MNHEY, CDR2 SVGAGI. The CDR3 loop is CASRPDTRNQPQHF. CDR3 in DNA: TGTGCCAGCAGACCGGACACTCGCAATCAGCCCCAGCATTTT.